This T cell receptor beta chain came from a study of CD8 T cells in Susac syndrome. General study findings and limits: The number of Susac-specific public clones found was approximately 15 in total CD8+ repertoires and roughly 5 in CD8+ TEMRA repertoires. The TCR sequencing and HLA analysis in the study involved a relatively small number of individuals, as the study acknowledged.

The patients with Susac syndrome were individuals who fulfilled the recently defined diagnostic criteria for disease that was either definite or probable. With random hexamers, about 0.45 to 1 ug RNA was reverse transcribed. MiXCR, applied by TCRdb to the immunoSEQ multiplex PCR reads, yields one record per CDR3 protein. The sample has roughly 190,000 distinct CDR3 sequences; 85% to 95% are singletons. As concerns this clonotype: Its antigen remains unidentified.

The CDR3 has 16 residues. The rearrangement uses TRBV21-1 and TRBJ2-1; the table's D call of TRBD1 was not tested on the DNA. TRBV21-1 is a known pseudogene. This TCR was sampled from a human donor with Susac syndrome. Sample: CD8+ T cells from PBMCs. The CDR3 reads CASSKVGGSSYNEQFF. The CDR3, as DNA: TGTGCCAGCAGCAAAGTAGGGGGAAGCTCCTACAATGAGCAGTTCTTC.